The 7 T cell receptor beta chains below all came from one sample that was sequenced in a study of cytomegalovirus exposure and HLA in healthy donors. PCR used 60 Vbeta primers and 13 Jbeta primers. Data came from immunoSEQ multiplex PCR; TCRdb stores just in-frame clones and leaves some out. The sample carries some 150,000 clones, approximately 80% recorded once. The sequenced sample was PBMCs. Receptors originate from a young man in good health and CMV-seropositive.

This clone was counted once. The chain employs TRBV29-1 and TRBJ2-5; 8 bases fit TRBD1. This CDR3 has 13 residues. From germline, CDR1 is SQVTM and CDR2 ANQGSEA. The V segment lost 7 bases and the J segment 5 bases; nucleotides outside the gene matches: 9. Written as DNA, the CDR3 is TGCAGCGCTGGACCGACAGGGGAGGAGACCCAGTACTTC. It yields the protein CSAGPTGEETQYF.

This clone showed up just a few times. The V and J genes are TRBV4-1 and TRBJ1-1, with a possible D match to TRBD1 (6 bases). V shed 4 bases and J shed 6 bases, with 12 bases lying between them. The CDR3 contains 13 residues. From germline, CDR1 is MGHRA and CDR2 YSYEKL. The CDR3 sequence is CASSRAGGAEAFF. The CDR3 bases are TGCGCCAGCAGCCGGGCGGGGGGCGCTGAAGCTTTCTTT.

Points on this clone: The junction does not match germline at one end; this may be a read error. The V and J genes are TRBV30 and TRBJ2-4, with 9 positions matching TRBD1. The germline V gene encodes CDR1 GTSNPN and CDR2 SVGIG (reference sequence). The CDR3 is 13 residues long. The CDR3 loop reads CAWSVQGANSQYF. CDR3 sequence (DNA): TGTGCCTGGAGTGTACAGGGGGCTAACAGTCAGTACTTC.

The chain has TRBV2 and TRBJ2-1; 11 positions agree with TRBD2. CDR1 and CDR2 from the germline V gene are SNHLY and FYNNEI. The CDR3 has 15 amino acids. With V trimmed by 6 bases and J by 4 bases, 5 bases remained unmatched. DNA for the CDR3: TGTGCCAGCAGGGAGGCTAGCGGGGGGTACAATGAGCAGTTCTTC. Amino acids: CASREASGGYNEQFF.

This clone was detected only once. This chain connects TRBV18 to TRBJ1-1; no reliable D call. The CDR3 covers 12 residues. Germline V gene data show CDR1 as KGHSH and CDR2 as LQKENI. V was trimmed by 8 bases and J by 0 bases, leaving 7 bases between them. The CDR3 nucleotides are TGTGCCAGCGCGCCTATGAACACTGAAGCTTTCTTT. Its translation: CASAPMNTEAFF.

This clone was observed a few times. The CDR3 region has the DNA TGCGCCAGCAGCTTGTGGCCCCGGGACAGCCGATTCATGAACACTGAAGCTTTCTTT. It encodes CASSLWPRDSRFMNTEAFF. The V call is TRBV5-1, the J call TRBJ1-1, with 7 bases matching TRBD1. V trimming: 1 base; J trimming: 0 bases; junction bases outside the gene matches: 15. The CDR3 runs to 19 residues. Germline V CDR1 and CDR2: SGHRS, YFSETQ.

This clone was observed a handful of times. This chain uses TRBV5-1 with TRBJ2-3; D is uncertain. The CDR3 sequence is 13 residues long. In germline, CDR1 is SGHRS, CDR2 YFSETQ. The V end lost 4 bases, the J end lost 3 bases, and 9 bases lay between the germline ends. The CDR3 DNA follows: TGCGCCAGCAGCCCCATACGGACAGATACGCAGTATTTT. The encoded protein is CASSPIRTDTQYF.